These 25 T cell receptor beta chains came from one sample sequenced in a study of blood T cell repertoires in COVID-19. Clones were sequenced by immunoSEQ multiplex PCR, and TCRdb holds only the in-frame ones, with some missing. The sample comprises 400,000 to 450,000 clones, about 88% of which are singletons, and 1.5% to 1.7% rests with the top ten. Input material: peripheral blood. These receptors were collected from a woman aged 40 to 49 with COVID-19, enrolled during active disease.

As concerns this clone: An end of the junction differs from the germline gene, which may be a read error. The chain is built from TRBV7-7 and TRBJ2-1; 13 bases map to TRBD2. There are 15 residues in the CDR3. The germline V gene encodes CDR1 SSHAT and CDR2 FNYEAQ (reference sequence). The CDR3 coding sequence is TGTGCTAGCAGCTCGGGACTAGCGGGGAACAATGAGCAGTTCTTC. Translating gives CASSSGLAGNNEQFF. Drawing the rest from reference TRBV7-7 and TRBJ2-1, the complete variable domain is GAGVSQSPRYKVTKRGQDVTLRCDPISSHATLYWYQQALGQGPEFLTYFNYEAQPDKSGLPSDRFSAERPEGSISTLTIQRTEQRDSAMYRCASSSGLAGNNEQFFGPGTRLTVL.

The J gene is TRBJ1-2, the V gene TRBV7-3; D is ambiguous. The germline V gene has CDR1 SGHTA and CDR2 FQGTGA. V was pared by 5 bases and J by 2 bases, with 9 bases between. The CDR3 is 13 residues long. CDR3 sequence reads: CASSEAGNYGYTF. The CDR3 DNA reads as TGTGCCAGCAGCGAGGCGGGGAACTATGGCTACACCTTC.

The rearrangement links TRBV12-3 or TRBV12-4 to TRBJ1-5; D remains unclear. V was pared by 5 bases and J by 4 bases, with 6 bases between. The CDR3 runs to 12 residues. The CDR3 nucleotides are TGTGCCAGCAGTCCTCGGAATCAGCCCCAGCATTTT. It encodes CASSPRNQPQHF.

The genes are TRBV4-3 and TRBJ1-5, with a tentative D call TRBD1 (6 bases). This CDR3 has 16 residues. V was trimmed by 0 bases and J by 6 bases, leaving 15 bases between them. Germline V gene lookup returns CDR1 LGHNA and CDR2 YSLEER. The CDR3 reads CASSQDRWQGRQPQHF. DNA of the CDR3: TGCGCCAGCAGCCAAGACCGGTGGCAGGGGCGTCAGCCCCAGCATTTT.

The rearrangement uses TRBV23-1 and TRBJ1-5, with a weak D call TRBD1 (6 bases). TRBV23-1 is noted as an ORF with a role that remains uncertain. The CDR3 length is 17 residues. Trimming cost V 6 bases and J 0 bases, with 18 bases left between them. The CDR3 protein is CASRYDTGTGSNQPQHF. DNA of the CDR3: TGCGCCAGCAGGTACGACACAGGGACCGGTAGCAATCAGCCCCAGCATTTT.

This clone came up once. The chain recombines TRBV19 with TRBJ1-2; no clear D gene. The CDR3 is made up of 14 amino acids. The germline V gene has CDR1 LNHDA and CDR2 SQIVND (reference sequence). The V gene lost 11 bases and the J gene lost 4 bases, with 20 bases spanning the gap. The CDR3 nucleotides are TGTGCCGCCAACGGGAGAACAGTACCCTATGGCTACACCTTC. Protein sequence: CAANGRTVPYGYTF.

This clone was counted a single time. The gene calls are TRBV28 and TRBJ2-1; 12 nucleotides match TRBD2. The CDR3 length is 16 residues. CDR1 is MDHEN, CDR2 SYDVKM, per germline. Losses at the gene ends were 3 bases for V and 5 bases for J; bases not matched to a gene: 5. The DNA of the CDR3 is TGTGCCAGCAGTTTTGGGCTAGCGGGGGGGGACAATGAGCAGTTCTTC. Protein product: CASSFGLAGGDNEQFF.

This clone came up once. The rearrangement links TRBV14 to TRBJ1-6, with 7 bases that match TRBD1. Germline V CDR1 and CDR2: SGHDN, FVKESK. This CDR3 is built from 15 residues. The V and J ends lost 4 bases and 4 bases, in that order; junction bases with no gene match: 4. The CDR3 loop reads CASSRRDRYNSPLHF. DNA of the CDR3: TGTGCCAGCAGCCGCCGGGACAGATATAATTCACCCCTCCACTTT. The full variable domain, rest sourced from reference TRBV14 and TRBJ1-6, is EAGVTQFPSHSVIEKGQTVTLRCDPISGHDNLYWYRRVMGKEIKFLLHFVKESKQDESGMPNNRFLAERTGGTYSTLKVQPAELEDSGVYFCASSRRDRYNSPLHFGNGTRLTVT.

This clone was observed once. The CDR3 nucleotides read TGCGCCAGCAACTCAGGGCGCCCCCAAGAGACCCAGTACTTC. It codes for CASNSGRPQETQYF. The chain couples TRBV5-1 to TRBJ2-5, with a weak D call TRBD1 (5 bases). Looked up from germline, CDR1 is SGHRS and CDR2 is YFSETQ. The CDR3 has 14 residues. Trimming shortened V by 6 bases and J by 1 base, and 13 bases separated the two germline ends.

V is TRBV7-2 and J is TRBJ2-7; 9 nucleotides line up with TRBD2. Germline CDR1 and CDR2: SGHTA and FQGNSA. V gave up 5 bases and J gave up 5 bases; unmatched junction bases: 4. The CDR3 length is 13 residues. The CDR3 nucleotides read TGTGCCAGCAGCCCCGGGACTAGCAACGAGCAGTACTTC. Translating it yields CASSPGTSNEQYF.

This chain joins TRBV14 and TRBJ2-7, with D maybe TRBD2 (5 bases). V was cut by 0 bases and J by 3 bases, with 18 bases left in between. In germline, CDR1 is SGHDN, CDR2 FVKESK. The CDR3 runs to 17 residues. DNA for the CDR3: TGTGCCAGCAGCCAAGATGTTCGTACTAGTCAGGTCTACGAGCAGTACTTC. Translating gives CASSQDVRTSQVYEQYF.

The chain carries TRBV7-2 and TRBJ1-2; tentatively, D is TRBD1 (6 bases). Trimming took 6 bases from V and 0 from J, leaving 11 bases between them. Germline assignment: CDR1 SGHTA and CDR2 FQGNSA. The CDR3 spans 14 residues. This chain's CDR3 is CASRKGGANYGYTF. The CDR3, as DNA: TGTGCCAGCAGAAAAGGGGGAGCTAACTATGGCTACACCTTC.

In DNA form, the CDR3 reads TGTGCCATCAGCTCCCTAGGGGGGGGCGACGGAATTCAGTACTTC. This codes for CAISSLGGGDGIQYF. The chain recombines TRBV10-3 with TRBJ2-4; D might be TRBD2 (7 bases). V was cut by 6 bases and J by 10 bases, with 22 bases left in between. The CDR3 spans 15 residues. Germline V CDR1 and CDR2: ENHRY, SYGVKD.

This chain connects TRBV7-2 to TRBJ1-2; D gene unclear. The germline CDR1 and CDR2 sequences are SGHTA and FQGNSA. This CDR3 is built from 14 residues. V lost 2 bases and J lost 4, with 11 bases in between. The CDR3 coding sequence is TGTGCCAGCAGCTTATCCCCGGCGGGCTATGGCTACACCTTC. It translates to CASSLSPAGYGYTF.

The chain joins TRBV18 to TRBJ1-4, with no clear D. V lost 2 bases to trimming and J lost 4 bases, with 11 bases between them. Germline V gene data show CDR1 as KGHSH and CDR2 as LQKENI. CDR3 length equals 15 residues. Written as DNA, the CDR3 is TGTGCCAGCTCACCAAGCAGTGAGGGTAATGAAAAACTGTTTTTT. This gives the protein CASSPSSEGNEKLFF.

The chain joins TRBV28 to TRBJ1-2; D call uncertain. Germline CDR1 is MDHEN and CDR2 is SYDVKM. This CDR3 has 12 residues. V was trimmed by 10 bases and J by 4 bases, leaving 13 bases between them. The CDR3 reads CAIGIASYGYTF. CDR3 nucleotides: TGTGCCATCGGTATCGCGAGCTATGGCTACACCTTC.

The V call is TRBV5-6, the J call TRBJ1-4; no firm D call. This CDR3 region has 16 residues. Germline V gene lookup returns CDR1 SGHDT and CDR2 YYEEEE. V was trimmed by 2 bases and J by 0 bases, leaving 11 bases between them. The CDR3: CASSLRRGSTNEKLFF. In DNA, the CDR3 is TGTGCCAGCAGCTTACGTCGGGGTTCAACTAATGAAAAACTGTTTTTT.

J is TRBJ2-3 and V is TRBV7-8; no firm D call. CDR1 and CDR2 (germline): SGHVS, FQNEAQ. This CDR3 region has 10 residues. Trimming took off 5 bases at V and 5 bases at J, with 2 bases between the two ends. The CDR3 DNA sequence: TGTGCCAGCAGCCAAGATACGCAGTATTTT. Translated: CASSQDTQYF.

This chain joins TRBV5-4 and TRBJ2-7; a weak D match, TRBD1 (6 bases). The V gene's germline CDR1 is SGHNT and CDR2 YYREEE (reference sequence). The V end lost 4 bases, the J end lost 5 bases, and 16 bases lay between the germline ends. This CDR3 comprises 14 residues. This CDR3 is CASSTPGQTNEQYF. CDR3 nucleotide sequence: TGTGCCAGCAGCACTCCGGGACAAACCAACGAGCAGTACTTC.

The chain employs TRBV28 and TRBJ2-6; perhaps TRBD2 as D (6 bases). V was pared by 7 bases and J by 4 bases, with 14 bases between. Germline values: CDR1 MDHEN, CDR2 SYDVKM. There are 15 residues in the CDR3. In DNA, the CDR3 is TGTGCCAGCACCACTGGGGGGACGGGGGCCAACGTCCTGACTTTC. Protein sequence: CASTTGGTGANVLTF.

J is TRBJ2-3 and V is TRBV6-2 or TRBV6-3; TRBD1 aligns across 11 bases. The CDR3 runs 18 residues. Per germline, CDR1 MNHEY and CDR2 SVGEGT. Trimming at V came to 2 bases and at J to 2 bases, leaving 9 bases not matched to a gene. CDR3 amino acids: CASSYRQDRGRDTDTQYF. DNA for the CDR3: TGTGCCAGCAGTTACCGTCAGGACAGGGGGCGTGACACAGATACGCAGTATTTT.

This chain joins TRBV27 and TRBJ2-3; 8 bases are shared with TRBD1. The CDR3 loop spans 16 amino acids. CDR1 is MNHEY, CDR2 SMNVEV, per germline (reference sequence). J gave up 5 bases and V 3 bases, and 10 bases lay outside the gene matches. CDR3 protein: CASSFVLGTGLDTQYF. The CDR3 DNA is TGTGCCAGCAGTTTCGTCTTAGGGACAGGTTTAGATACGCAGTATTTT.

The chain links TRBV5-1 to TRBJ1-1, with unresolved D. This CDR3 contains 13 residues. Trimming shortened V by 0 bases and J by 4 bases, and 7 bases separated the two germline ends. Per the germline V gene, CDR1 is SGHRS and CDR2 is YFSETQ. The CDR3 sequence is CASSLAEATEAFF. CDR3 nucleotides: TGCGCCAGCAGCTTGGCCGAAGCCACTGAAGCTTTCTTT.

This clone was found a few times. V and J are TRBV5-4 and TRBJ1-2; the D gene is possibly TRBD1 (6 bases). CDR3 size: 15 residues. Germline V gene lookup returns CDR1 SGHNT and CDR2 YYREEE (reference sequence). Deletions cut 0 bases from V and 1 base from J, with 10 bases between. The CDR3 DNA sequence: TGTGCCAGCAGCTTGGTCGCAGGGGATAACTATGGCTACACCTTC. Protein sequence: CASSLVAGDNYGYTF.

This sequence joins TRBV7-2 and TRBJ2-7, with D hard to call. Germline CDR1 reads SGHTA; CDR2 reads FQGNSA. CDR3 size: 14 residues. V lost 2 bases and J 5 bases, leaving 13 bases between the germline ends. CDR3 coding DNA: TGTGCCAGCAGCTTAAGTCGGCTGGCGGACGAGCAGTACTTC. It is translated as CASSLSRLADEQYF.